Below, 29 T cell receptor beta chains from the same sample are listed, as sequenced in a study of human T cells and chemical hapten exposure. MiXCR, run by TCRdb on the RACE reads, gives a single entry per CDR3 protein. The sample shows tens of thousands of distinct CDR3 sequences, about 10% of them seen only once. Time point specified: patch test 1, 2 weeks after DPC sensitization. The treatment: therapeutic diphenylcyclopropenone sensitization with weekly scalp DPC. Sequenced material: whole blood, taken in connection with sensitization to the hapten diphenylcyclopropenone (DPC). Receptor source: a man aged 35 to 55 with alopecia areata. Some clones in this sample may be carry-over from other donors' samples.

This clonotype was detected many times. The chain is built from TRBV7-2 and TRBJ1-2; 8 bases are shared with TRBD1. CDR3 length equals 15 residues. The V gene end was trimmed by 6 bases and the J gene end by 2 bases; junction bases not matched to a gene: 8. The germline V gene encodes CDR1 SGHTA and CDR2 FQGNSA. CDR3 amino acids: CASRPNRQGNYGYTF. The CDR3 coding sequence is TGTGCCAGCAGGCCCAACCGACAGGGGAACTATGGCTACACCTTC. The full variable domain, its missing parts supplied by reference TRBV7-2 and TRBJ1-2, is GAGVSQSPSNKVTEKGKDVELRCDPISGHTALYWYRQSLGQGLEFLIYFQGNSAPDKSGLPSDRFSAERTGGSVSTLTIQRTQQEDSAVYLCASRPNRQGNYGYTFGSGTRLTVV.

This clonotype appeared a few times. This CDR3 is CSVAGSSTDTQYF. The CDR3 DNA reads as TGCAGCGTTGCGGGCAGTAGCACAGATACGCAGTATTTT. The chain carries TRBV29-1 and TRBJ2-3; D not resolved. CDR3 length: 13 residues. V dropped 4 bases and J dropped 0 bases, with 8 bases sitting between them. From germline, CDR1 is SQVTM and CDR2 ANQGSEA.

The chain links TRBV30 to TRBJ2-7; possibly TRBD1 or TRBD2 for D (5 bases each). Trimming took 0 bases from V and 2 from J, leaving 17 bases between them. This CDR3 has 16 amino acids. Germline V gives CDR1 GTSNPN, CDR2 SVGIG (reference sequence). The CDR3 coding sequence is TGTGCCTGGAGTGTACGATGGGGGTTCTCCCCCTACGAGCAGTACTTC. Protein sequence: CAWSVRWGFSPYEQYF.

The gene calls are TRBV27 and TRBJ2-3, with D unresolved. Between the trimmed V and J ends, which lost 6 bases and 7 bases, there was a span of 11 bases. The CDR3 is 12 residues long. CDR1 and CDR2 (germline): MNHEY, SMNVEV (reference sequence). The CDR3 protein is CASSPSLNTQYF. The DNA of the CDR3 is TGTGCCAGCAGCCCGAGCTTAAATACGCAGTATTTT.

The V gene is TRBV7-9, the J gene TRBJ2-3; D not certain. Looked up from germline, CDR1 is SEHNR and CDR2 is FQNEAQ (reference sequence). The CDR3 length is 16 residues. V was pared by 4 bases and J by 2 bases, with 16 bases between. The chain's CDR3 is CASSSKTSPNTDTQYF. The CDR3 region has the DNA TGTGCCAGCAGCTCTAAGACTTCGCCCAACACAGATACGCAGTATTTT.

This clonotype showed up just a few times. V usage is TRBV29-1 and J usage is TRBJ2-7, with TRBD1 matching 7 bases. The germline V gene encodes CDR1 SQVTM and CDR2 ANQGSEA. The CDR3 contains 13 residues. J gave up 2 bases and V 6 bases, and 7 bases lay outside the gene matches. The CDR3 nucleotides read TGCAGCGTAACCGGGACAGCTCCCTACGAGCAGTACTTC. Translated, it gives CSVTGTAPYEQYF.

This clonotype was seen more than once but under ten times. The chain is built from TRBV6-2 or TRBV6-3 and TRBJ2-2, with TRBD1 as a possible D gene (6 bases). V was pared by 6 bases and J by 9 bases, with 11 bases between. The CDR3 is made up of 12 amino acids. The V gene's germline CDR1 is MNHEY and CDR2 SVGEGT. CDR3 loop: CASRHGQRELFF. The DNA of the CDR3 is TGTGCCAGCAGGCACGGACAGCGGGAGCTGTTTTTT.

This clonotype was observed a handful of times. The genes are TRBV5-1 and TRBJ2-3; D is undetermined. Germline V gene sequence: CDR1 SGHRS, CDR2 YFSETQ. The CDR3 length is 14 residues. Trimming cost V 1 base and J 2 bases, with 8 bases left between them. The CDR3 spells CASSLNAATDTQYF. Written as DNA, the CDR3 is TGCGCCAGCAGCTTGAACGCGGCCACAGATACGCAGTATTTT.

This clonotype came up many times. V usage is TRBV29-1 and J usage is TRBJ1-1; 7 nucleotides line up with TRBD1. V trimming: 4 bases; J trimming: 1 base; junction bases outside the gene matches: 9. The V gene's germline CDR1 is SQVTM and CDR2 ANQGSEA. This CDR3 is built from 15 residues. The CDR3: CSVVKTGTANTEAFF. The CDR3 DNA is TGCAGCGTTGTAAAGACTGGGACAGCGAACACTGAAGCTTTCTTT.

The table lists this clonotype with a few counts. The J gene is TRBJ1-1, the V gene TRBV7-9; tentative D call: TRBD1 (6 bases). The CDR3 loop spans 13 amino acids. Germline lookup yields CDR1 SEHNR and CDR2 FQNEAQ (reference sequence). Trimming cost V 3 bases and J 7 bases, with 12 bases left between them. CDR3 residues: CASSFGTSNEAFF. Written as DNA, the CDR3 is TGTGCCAGCAGCTTTGGGACAAGTAATGAAGCTTTCTTT. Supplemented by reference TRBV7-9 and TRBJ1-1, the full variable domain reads DTGVSQNPRHKITKRGQNVTFRCDPISEHNRLYWYRQTLGQGPEFLTYFQNEAQLEKSRLLSDRFSAERPKGSFSTLEIQRTEQGDSAMYLCASSFGTSNEAFFGQGTRLTVV.

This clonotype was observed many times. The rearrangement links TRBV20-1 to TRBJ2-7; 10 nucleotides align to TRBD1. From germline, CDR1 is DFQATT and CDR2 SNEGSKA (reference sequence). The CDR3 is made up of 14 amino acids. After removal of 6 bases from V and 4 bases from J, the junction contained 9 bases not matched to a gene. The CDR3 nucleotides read TGCAGTGCAGTTGGGGACAGGGGAGGATACGAGCAGTACGTC. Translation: CSAVGDRGGYEQYV.

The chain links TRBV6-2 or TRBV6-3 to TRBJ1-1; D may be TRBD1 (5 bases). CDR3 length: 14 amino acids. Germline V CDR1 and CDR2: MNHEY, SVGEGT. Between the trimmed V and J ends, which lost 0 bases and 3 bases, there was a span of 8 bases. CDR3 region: CASSYSTRDTEAFF. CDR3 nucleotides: TGTGCCAGCAGTTACTCGACCAGGGACACTGAAGCTTTCTTT.

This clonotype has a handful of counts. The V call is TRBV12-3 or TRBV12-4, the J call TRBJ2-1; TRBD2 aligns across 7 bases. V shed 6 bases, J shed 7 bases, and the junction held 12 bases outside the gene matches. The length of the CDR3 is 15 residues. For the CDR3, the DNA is TGTGCCAGCAGACCTAGCCGGCGGGAGAATAATGAGCAGTTCTTC. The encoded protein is CASRPSRRENNEQFF.

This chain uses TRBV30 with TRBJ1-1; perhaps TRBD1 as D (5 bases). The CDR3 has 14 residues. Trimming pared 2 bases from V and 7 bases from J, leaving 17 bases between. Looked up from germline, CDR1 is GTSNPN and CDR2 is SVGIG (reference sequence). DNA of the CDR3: TGTGCCTGGAGTCCTTCCTACGGGGCTGGTGAAGCTTTCTTT. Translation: CAWSPSYGAGEAFF.

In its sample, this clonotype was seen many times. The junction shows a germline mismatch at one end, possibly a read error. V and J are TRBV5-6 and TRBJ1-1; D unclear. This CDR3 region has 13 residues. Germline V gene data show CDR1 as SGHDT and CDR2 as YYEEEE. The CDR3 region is CASRVTWNAEAFF. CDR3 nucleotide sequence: TGTGCCAGCAGGGTGACTTGGAACGCTGAAGCTTTCTTT.

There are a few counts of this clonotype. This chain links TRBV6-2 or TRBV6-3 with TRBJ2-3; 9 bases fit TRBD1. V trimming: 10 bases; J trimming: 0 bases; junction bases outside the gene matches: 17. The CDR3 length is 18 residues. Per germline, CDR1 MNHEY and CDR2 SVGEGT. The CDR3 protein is CATKKGGQGPSSTDTQYF. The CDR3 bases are TGTGCCACCAAAAAAGGAGGACAGGGGCCATCGAGCACAGATACGCAGTATTTT.

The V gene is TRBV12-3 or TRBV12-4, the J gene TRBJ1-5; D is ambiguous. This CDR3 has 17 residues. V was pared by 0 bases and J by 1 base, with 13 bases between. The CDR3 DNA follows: TGTGCCAGCAGTTTAGCGCGGGCAGGCCGGAGCAATCAGCCCCAGCATTTT. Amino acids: CASSLARAGRSNQPQHF.

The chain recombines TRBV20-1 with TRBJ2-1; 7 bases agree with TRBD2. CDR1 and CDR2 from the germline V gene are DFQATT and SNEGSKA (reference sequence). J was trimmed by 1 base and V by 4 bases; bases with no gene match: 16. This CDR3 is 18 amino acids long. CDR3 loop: CSATDPVGGSGSYNEQFF. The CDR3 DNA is TGCAGTGCTACGGACCCTGTAGGCGGGAGTGGGTCCTACAATGAGCAGTTCTTC.

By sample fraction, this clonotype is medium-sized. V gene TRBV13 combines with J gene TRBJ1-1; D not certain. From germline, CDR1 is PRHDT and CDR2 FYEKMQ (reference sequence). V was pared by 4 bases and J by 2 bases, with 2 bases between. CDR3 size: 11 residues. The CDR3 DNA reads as TGTGCCAGCAGCTCAAACACTGAAGCTTTCTTT. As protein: CASSSNTEAFF. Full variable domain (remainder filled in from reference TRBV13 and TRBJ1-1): AAGVIQSPRHLIKEKRETATLKCYPIPRHDTVYWYQQGPGQDPQFLISFYEKMQSDKGSIPDRFSAQQFSDYHSELNMSSLELGDSALYFCASSSNTEAFFGQGTRLTVV.

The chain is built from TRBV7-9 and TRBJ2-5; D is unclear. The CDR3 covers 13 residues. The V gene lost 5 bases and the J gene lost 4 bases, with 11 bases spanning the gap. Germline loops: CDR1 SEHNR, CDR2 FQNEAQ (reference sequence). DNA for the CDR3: TGTGCCAGCAGCCGTCCTTATCCAGAGACCCAGTACTTC. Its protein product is CASSRPYPETQYF. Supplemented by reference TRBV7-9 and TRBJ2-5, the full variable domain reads DTGVSQNPRHKITKRGQNVTFRCDPISEHNRLYWYRQTLGQGPEFLTYFQNEAQLEKSRLLSDRFSAERPKGSFSTLEIQRTEQGDSAMYLCASSRPYPETQYFGPGTRLLVL.

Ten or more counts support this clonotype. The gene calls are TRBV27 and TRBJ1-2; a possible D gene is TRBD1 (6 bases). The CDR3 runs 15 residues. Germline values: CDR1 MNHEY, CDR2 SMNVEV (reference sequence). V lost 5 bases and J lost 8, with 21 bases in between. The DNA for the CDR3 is TGTGCCAGCAGTCCCCGCGGGGGGCTTCCGACAGGCTACACCTTC. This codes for CASSPRGGLPTGYTF.

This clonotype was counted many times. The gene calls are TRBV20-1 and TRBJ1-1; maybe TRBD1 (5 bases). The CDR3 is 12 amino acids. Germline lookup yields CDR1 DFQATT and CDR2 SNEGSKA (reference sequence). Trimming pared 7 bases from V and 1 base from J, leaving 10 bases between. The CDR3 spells CSVPQENTEAFF. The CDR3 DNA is TGCAGTGTTCCACAGGAGAACACTGAAGCTTTCTTT.

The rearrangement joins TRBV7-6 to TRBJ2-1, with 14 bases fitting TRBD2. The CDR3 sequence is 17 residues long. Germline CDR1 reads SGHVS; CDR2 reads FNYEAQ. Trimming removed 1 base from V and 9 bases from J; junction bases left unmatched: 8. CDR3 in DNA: TGTGCCAGCAGCTTAGGGGTGACTAGCGGGAGGGGTAGTGAGCAGTTCTTC. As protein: CASSLGVTSGRGSEQFF.

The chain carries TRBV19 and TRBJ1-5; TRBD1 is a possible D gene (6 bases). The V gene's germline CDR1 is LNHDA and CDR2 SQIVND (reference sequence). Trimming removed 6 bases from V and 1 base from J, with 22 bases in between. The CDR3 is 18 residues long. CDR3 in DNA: TGTGCCAGTAGATCTCATGCCGGGGGCGGACGGAGCAATCAGCCCCAGCATTTT. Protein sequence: CASRSHAGGGRSNQPQHF.

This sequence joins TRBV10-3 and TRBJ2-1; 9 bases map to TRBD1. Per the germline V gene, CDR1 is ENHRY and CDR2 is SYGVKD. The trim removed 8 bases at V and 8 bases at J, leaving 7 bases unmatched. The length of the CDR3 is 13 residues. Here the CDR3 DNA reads TGTGCCATCGCCGGGACAGGGATCGATGAGCAGTTCTTC. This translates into CAIAGTGIDEQFF.

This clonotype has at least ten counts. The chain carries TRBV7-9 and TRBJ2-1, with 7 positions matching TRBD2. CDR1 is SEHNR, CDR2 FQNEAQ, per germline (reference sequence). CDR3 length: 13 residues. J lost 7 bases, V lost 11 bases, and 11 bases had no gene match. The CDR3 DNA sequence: TGTGCCCTCAGCCGGGCAGCGGGAAATGAGCAGTTCTTC. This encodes CALSRAAGNEQFF. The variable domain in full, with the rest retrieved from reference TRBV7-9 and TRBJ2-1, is DTGVSQNPRHKITKRGQNVTFRCDPISEHNRLYWYRQTLGQGPEFLTYFQNEAQLEKSRLLSDRFSAERPKGSFSTLEIQRTEQGDSAMYLCALSRAAGNEQFFGPGTRLTVL.

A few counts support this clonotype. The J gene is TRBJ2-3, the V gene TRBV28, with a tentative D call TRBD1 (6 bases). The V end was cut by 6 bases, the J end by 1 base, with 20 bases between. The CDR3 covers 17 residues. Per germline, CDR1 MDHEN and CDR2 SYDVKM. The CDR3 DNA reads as TGTGCCAGCAGCCATAGGTTCAGGGGTAGGCGCACAGATACGCAGTATTTT. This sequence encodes CASSHRFRGRRTDTQYF.

CDR3 amino acids: CASSLHRGREQYF. The CDR3 nucleotides read TGCGCCAGCAGCTTACACAGGGGGCGAGAGCAGTACTTC. The rearrangement joins TRBV5-1 to TRBJ2-7; 9 bases fit TRBD1. In germline, CDR1 is SGHRS, CDR2 YFSETQ. V shed 2 bases, J shed 7 bases, and the junction held 4 bases outside the gene matches. The CDR3 contains 13 residues.

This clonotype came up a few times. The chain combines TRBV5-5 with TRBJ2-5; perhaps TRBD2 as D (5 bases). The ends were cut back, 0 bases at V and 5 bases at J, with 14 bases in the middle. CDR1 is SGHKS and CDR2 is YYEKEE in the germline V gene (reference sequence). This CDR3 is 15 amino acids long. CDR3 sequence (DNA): TGTGCCAGCAGCTTGGAGGGAGTAATGCAGGAGACCCAGTACTTC. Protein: CASSLEGVMQETQYF. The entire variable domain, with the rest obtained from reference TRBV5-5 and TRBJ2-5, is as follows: DAGVTQSPTHLIKTRGQQVTLRCSPISGHKSVSWYQQVLGQGPQFIFQYYEKEERGRGNFPDRFSARQFPNYSSELNVNALLLGDSALYLCASSLEGVMQETQYFGPGTRLLVL.